These T cell receptor beta chains were read from a single sample in a study of OX40 agonist ivuxolimab in advanced cancers. The assay was immunoSEQ multiplex PCR, and TCRdb's table has in-frame clones only and misses some. The sample lists over 45,000 clones, about 86% occurring once. The specimen was CD4+ or CD8+ T cells sorted from blood, collected in a trial of the OX40 agonist ivuxolimab. These receptors came from an adult with an advanced solid tumor such as melanoma, head and neck, liver or kidney cancer. The CDR3 runs from the conserved cysteine through the conserved F or W. Part of the rows lack a size; the others show once, few, many or a class for expanded clones.

V gene,clone size,J gene,CDR3 protein
TRBV5-1,-,TRBJ2-5,CASSWRTGGETQYF
TRBV18,-,TRBJ1-4,CASSPPASLNEKLFF
TRBV10-3,-,TRBJ2-1,CAISGGNPGREFF
TRBV4-1,-,TRBJ2-6,CASSQRMGVSGANVLTF
TRBV27,-,TRBJ1-3,CASRGGTGLSGNTIYF
TRBV6-6,-,TRBJ2-1,CASRPRDSSYNEQFF
TRBV5-1,-,TRBJ1-2,CASSLGQGRYYGYTF
TRBV5-1,-,TRBJ2-5,CASSHPESGETQYF
TRBV19,-,TRBJ1-4,CASSTPGQGRTNEKLFF
TRBV7-8,-,TRBJ2-5,CASSRGTQGGETQYF
TRBV6-1,-,TRBJ1-1,CASSRQGQNTEAFF
TRBV25-1,-,TRBJ2-7,CASSDPGQGWYEQYF
TRBV9,-,TRBJ2-7,CASSVGDGAHSYEQYF
TRBV2,-,TRBJ2-5,CASSANRVAKETQYF
TRBV5-1,-,TRBJ2-6,CASSLDSGANVLTF
TRBV27,-,TRBJ1-3,CASSFPGNSSGNTIYF
TRBV6-5,few,TRBJ1-6,CASSYSNRGDSPLHF
TRBV5-6,-,TRBJ1-6,CASGARGRAGNSPLHF
TRBV6-5,few,TRBJ2-1,CASSSSGGAEEQFF
TRBV9,-,TRBJ1-6,CASSVRPQGGNSPLHF
TRBV7-9,-,TRBJ1-1,CASSLGQNTEAFF
TRBV19,-,TRBJ1-2,CASSYRDRGHKNGYTF
TRBV5-1,once,TRBJ2-3,CASSPLGQGRLDTQYF
TRBV5-1,-,TRBJ2-5,CASSSGLAGFETQYF
TRBV18,-,TRBJ2-5,CASSPGQKETQYF
TRBV6-1,-,TRBJ1-2,CASRGQVNYGYTF
TRBV6-5,-,TRBJ1-4,CASSSRQGAGEKLFF
TRBV6-1,-,TRBJ2-5,CASSVQEQTQYF
TRBV6-5,-,TRBJ2-7,CASSYRDRVGHEQYF
TRBV10-2,-,TRBJ2-1,CASSRGRVREQFF
TRBV4-1,once,TRBJ1-5,CASSQGQGPYSNQPQHF
TRBV18,-,TRBJ1-2,CASSREFTQSDVEGYTF
TRBV7-6,-,TRBJ1-4,CASSLLPTVQATNEKLFF
TRBV16,-,TRBJ1-2,CASSHPARAPGGYGYTF
TRBV25-1,-,TRBJ2-1,CASTLAGGQYNEQFF
TRBV27,-,TRBJ2-7,CASSFTGSYEQYF
TRBV14,-,TRBJ2-5,CASSQGAGTGAETQYF